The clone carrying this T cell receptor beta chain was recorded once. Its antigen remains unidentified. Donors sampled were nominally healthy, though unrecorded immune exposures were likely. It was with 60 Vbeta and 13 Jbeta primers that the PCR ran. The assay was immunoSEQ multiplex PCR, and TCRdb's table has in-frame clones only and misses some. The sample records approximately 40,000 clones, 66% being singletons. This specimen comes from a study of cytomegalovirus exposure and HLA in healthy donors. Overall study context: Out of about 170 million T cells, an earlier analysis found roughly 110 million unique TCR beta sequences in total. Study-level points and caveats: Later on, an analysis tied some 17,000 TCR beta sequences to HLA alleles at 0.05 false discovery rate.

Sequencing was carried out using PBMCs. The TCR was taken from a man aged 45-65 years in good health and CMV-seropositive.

This CDR3 reads CASSPSIGTGEETQYF. The CDR3 bases are TGTGCCAGCAGCCCTAGTATCGGGACAGGGGAGGAGACCCAGTACTTC. The chain carries TRBV7-2 and TRBJ2-5; TRBD1 aligns across 10 bases. The germline CDR1 and CDR2 sequences are SGHTA and FQGNSA. The CDR3 consists of 16 residues. The junction had 11 bases not matched to a gene; V was cut back by 5 bases and J by 5 bases.